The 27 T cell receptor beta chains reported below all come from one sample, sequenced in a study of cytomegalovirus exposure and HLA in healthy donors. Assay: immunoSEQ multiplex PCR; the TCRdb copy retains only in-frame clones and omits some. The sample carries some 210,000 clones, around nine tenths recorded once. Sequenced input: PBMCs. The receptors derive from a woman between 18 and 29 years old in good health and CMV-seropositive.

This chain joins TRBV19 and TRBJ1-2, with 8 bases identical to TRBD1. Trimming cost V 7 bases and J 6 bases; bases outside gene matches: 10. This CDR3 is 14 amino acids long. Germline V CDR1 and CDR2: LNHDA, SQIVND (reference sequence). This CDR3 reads CASKQGAQGNGYTF. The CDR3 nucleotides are TGTGCCAGTAAGCAGGGGGCCCAGGGAAATGGCTACACCTTC.

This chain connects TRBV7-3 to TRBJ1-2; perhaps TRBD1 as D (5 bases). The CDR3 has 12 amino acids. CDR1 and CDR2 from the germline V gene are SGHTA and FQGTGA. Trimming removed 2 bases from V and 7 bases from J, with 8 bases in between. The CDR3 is CASSLEGVGYTF. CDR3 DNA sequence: TGTGCCAGCAGCTTAGAAGGGGTTGGCTACACCTTC.

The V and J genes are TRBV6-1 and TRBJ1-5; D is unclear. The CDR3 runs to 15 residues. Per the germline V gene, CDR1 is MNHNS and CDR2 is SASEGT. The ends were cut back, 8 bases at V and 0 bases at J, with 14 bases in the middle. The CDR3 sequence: CASWMGRYSNQPQHF. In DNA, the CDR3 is TGTGCCAGCTGGATGGGCAGGTATAGCAATCAGCCCCAGCATTTT.

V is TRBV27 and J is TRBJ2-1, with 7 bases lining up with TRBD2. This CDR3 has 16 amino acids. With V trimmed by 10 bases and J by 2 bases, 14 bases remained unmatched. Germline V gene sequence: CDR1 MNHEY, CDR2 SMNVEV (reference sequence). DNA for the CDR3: TGTGCCACCATACCCGAGGCGGGAGAGACCTACAATGAGCAGTTCTTC. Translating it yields CATIPEAGETYNEQFF.

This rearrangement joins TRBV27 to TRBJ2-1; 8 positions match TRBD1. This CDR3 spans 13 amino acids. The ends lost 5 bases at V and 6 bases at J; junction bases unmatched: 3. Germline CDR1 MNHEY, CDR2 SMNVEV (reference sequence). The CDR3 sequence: CASSTTGVNEQFF. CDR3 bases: TGTGCCAGCAGTACGACAGGGGTCAATGAGCAGTTCTTC.

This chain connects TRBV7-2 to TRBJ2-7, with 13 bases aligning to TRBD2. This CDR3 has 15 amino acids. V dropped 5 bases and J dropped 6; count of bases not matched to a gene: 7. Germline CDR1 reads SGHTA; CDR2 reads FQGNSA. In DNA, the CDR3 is TGTGCCAGCAGCCTAGGACTAGCGGGAGCTGGCGAGCAGTACTTC. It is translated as CASSLGLAGAGEQYF.

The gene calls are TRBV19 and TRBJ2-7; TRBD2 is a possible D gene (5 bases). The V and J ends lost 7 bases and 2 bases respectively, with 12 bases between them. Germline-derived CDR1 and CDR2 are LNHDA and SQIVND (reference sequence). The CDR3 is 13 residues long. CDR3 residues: CASNVTSPYEQYF. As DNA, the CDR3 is TGTGCCAGTAACGTAACTAGTCCCTACGAGCAGTACTTC.

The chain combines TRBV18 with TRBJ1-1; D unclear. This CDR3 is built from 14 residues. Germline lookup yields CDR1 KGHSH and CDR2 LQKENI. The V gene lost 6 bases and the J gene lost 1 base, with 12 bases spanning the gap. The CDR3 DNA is TGTGCCAGCTCCCTAAACCGCGGGAACACTGAAGCTTTCTTT. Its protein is CASSLNRGNTEAFF.

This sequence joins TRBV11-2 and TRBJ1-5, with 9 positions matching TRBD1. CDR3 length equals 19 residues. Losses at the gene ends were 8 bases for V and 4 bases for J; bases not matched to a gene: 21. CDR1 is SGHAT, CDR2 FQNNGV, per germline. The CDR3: CASVKPPVPGTGTNQPQHF. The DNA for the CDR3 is TGTGCCAGCGTCAAACCCCCGGTCCCCGGGACAGGGACTAATCAGCCCCAGCATTTT. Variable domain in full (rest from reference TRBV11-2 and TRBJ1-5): EAGVAQSPRYKIIEKRQSVAFWCNPISGHATLYWYQQILGQGPKLLIQFQNNGVVDDSQLPKDRFSAERLKGVDSTLKIQPAKLEDSAVYLCASVKPPVPGTGTNQPQHFGDGTRLSIL.

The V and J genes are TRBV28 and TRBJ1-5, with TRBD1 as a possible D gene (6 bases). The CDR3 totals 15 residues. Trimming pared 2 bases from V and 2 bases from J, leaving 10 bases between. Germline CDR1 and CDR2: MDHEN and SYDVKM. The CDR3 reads CASSLPNRGNQPQHF. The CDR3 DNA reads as TGTGCCAGCAGTTTACCCAACAGGGGCAATCAGCCCCAGCATTTT. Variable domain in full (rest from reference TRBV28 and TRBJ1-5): DVKVTQSSRYLVKRTGEKVFLECVQDMDHENMFWYRQDPGLGLRLIYFSYDVKMKEKGDIPEGYSVSREKKERFSLILESASTNQTSMYLCASSLPNRGNQPQHFGDGTRLSIL.

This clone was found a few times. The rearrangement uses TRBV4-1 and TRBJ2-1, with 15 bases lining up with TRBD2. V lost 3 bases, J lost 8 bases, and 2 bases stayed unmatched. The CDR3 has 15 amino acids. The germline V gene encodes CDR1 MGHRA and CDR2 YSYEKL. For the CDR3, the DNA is TGCGCCAGCAGCCAGAGGACTAGCGGGAGGGATGAGCAGTTCTTC. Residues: CASSQRTSGRDEQFF.

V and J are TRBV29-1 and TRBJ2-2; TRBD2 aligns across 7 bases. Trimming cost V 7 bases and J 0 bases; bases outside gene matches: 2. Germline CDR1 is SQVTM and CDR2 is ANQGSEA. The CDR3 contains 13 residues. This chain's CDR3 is CSGGGTNTGELFF. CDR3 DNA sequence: TGCAGCGGGGGAGGGACGAACACCGGGGAGCTGTTTTTT.

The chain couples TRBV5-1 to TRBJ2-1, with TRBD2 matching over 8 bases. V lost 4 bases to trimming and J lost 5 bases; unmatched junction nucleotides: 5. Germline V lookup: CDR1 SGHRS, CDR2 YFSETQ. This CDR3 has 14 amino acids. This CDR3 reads CASSPGLGDNEQFF. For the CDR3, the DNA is TGCGCCAGCAGCCCGGGACTAGGGGACAATGAGCAGTTCTTC. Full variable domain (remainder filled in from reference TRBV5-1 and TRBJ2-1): KAGVTQTPRYLIKTRGQQVTLSCSPISGHRSVSWYQQTPGQGLQFLFEYFSETQRNKGNFPGRFSGRQFSNSRSEMNVSTLELGDSALYLCASSPGLGDNEQFFGPGTRLTVL.

CDR3 in amino acids: CASSSPLEQGATEAFF. CDR3 DNA: TGTGCCAGCAGTTCCCCCCTTGAGCAGGGGGCGACTGAAGCTTTCTTT. This chain joins TRBV28 and TRBJ1-1; 8 bases are a match to TRBD1. There are 16 residues in the CDR3. CDR1 is MDHEN and CDR2 is SYDVKM in the germline V gene. Trimming removed 4 bases from V and 5 bases from J; junction bases left unmatched: 12.

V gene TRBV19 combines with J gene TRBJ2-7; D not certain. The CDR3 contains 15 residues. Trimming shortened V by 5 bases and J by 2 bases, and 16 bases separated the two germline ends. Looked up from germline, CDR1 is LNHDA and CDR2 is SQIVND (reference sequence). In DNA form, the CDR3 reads TGTGCCAGTAGTGTTGCTTCCCTAGTAACCTACGAGCAGTACTTC. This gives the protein CASSVASLVTYEQYF.

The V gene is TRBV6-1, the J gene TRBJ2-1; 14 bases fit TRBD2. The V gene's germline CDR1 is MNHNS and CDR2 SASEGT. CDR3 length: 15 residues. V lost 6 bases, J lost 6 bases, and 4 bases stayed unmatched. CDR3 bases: TGTGCCAGCAGGGGACTAGCGGGAGAGGTCAATGAGCAGTTCTTC. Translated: CASRGLAGEVNEQFF.

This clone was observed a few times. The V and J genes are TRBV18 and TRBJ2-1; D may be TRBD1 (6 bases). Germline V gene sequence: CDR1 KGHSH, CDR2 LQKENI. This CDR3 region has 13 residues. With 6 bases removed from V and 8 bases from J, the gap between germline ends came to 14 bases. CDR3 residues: CASSYREGDEQFF. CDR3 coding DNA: TGTGCCAGCTCGTACAGGGAAGGCGATGAGCAGTTCTTC.

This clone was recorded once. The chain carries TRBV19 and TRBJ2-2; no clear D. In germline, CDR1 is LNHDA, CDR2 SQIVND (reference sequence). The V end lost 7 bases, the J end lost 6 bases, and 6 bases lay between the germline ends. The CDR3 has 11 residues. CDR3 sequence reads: CASTLAGELFF. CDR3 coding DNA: TGTGCCAGTACCCTCGCCGGGGAGCTGTTTTTT.

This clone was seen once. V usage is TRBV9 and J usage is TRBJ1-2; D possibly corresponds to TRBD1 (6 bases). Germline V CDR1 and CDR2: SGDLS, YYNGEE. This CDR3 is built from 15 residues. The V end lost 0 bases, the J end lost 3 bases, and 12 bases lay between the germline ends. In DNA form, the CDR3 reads TGTGCCAGCAGCGTAGGGGCAGGGGTAGACTATGGCTACACCTTC. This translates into CASSVGAGVDYGYTF.

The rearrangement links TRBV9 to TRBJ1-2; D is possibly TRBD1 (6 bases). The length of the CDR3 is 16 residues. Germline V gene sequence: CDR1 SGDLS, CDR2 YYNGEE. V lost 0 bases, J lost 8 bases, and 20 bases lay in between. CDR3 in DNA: TGTGCCAGCAGCGTAGTAGGGGGACGAGCAATGAGGGGCTACACCTTC. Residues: CASSVVGGRAMRGYTF.

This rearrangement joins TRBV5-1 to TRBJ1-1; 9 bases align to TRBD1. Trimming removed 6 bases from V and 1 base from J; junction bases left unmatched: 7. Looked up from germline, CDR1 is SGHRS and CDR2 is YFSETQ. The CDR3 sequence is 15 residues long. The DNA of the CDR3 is TGCGCCAGCACCACAGGACAGGGGAAGAACACTGAAGCTTTCTTT. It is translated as CASTTGQGKNTEAFF.

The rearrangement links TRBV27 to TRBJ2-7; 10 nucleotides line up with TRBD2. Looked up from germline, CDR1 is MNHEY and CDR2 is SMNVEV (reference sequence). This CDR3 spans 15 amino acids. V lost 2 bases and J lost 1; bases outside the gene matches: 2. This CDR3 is CASSLGLAVSYEQYF. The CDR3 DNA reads TGTGCCAGCAGTTTAGGACTAGCGGTATCCTACGAGCAGTACTTC.

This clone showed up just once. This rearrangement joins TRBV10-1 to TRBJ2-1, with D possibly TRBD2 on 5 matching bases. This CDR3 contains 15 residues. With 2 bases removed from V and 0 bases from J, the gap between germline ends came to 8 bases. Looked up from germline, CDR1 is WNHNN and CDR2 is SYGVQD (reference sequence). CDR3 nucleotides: TGCGCCAGCAGTGAGGGGGAGAACTCCTACAATGAGCAGTTCTTC. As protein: CASSEGENSYNEQFF.

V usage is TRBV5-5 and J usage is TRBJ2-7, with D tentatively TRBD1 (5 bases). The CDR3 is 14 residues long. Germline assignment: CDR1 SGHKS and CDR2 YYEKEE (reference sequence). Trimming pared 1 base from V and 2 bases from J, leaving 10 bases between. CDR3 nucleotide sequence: TGTGCCAGCAGCTTGTCCCAGGGCCCCTACGAGCAGTACTTC. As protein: CASSLSQGPYEQYF.

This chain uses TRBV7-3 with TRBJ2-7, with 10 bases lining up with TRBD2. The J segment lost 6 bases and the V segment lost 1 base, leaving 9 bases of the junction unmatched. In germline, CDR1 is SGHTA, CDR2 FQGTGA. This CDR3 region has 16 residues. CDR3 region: CASSLIVTSGLPEQYF. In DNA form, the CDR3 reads TGTGCCAGCAGCTTAATTGTGACTAGCGGGCTCCCCGAGCAGTACTTC.

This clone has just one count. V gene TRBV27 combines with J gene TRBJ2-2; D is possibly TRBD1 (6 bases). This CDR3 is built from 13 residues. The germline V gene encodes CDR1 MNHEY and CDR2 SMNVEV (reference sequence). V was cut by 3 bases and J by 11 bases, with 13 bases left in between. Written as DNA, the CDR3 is TGTGCCAGCAGTTTCGGGCACAGGGTAGAGCTGTTTTTT. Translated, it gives CASSFGHRVELFF.

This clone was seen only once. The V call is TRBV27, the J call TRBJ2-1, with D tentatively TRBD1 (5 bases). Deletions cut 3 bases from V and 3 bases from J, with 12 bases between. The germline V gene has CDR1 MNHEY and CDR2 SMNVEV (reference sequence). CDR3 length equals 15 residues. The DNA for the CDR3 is TGTGCCAGCAGTTTTGAGGCAGGGAACTACAATGAGCAGTTCTTC. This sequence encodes CASSFEAGNYNEQFF.